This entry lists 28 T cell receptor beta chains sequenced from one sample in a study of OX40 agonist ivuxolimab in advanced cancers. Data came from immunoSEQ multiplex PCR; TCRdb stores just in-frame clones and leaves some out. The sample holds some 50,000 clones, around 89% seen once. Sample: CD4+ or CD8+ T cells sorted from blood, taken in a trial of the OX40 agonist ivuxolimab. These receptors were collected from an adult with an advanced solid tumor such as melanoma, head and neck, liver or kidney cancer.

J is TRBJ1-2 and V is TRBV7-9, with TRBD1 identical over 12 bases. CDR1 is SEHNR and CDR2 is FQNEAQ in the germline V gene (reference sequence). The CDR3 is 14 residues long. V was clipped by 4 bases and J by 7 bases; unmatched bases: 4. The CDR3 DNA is TGTGCCAGCAGCTCAGGGACAGGGGGCTCTGGCTACACCTTC. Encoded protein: CASSSGTGGSGYTF.

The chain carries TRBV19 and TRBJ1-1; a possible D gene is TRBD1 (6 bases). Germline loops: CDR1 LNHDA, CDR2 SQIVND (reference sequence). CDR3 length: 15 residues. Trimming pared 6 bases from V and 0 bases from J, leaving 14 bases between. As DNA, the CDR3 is TGTGCCAGTAGACCATACAGGGACCTGAACACTGAAGCTTTCTTT. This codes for CASRPYRDLNTEAFF.

CDR3 DNA: TGTGCCAGCAGCCCCGCGGGGCGCAATGAAAAACTGTTTTTT. Amino acid sequence: CASSPAGRNEKLFF. The V call is TRBV9, the J call TRBJ1-4, with D possibly TRBD1 on 5 matching bases. The germline V and J ends were trimmed by 4 bases and 5 bases, with 12 bases remaining between them. From germline, CDR1 is SGDLS and CDR2 YYNGEE. This CDR3 region has 14 residues.

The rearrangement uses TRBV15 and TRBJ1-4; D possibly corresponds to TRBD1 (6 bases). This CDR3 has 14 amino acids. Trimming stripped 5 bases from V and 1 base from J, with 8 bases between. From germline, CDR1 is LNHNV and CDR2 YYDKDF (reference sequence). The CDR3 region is CATSEGVTNEKLFF. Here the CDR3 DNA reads TGTGCCACCAGCGAGGGGGTAACTAATGAAAAACTGTTTTTT.

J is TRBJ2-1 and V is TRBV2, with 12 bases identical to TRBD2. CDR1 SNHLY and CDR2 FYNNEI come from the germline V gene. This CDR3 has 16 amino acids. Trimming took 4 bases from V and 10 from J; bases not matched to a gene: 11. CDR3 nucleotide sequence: TGTGCCAGCAGTGTCACGACTAGCGGGGGTATGAGGGAGCAGTTCTTC. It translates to CASSVTTSGGMREQFF. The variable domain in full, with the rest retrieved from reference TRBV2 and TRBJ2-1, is EPEVTQTPSHQVTQMGQEVILRCVPISNHLYFYWYRQILGQKVEFLVSFYNNEISEKSEIFDDQFSVERPDGSNFTLKIRSTKLEDSAMYFCASSVTTSGGMREQFFGPGTRLTVL.

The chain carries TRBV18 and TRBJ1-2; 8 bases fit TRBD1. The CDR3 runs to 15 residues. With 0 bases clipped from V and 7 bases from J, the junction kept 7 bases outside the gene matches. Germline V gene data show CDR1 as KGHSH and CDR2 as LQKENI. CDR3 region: CASSPPAGGMGGYTF. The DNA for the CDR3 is TGTGCCAGCTCACCACCGGCAGGGGGCATGGGTGGCTACACCTTC. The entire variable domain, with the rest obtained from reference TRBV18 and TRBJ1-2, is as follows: NAGVMQNPRHLVRRRGQEARLRCSPMKGHSHVYWYRQLPEEGLKFMVYLQKENIIDESGMPKERFSAEFPKEGPSILRIQQVVRGDSAAYFCASSPPAGGMGGYTFGSGTRLTVV.

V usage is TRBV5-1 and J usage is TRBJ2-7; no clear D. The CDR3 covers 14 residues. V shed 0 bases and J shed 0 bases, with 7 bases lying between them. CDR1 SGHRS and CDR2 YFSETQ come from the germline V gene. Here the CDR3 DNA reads TGCGCCAGCAGCTTGGAGGCCGCCTCCTACGAGCAGTACTTC. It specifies CASSLEAASYEQYF.

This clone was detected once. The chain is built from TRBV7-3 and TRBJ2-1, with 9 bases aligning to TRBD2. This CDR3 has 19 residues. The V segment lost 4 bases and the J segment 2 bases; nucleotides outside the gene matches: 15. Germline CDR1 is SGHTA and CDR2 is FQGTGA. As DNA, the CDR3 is TGTGCCAGCAGCTCAGGACTAGGCGGGAGGGCCCAGGCCTACAATGAGCAGTTCTTC. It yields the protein CASSSGLGGRAQAYNEQFF.

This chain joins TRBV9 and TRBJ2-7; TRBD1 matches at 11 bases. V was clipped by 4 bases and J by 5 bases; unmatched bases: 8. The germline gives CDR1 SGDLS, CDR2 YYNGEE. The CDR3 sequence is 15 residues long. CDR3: CASSLGQGAGNEQYF. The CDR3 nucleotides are TGTGCCAGCAGCCTAGGACAGGGGGCGGGGAACGAGCAGTACTTC.

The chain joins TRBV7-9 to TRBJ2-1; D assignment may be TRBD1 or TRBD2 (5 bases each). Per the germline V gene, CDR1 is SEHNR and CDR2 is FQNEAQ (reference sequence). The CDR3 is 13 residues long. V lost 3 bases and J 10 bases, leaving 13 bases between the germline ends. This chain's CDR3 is CASSFVRDPEQFF. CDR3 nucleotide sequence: TGTGCCAGCAGCTTTGTCCGGGACCCCGAGCAGTTCTTC.

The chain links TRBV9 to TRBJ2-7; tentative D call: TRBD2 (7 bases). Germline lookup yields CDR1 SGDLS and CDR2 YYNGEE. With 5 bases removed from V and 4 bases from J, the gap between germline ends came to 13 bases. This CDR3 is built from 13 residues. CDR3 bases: TGTGCCAGCAGTGAGGGGGGGAGGTACGAGCAGTACTTC. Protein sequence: CASSEGGRYEQYF.

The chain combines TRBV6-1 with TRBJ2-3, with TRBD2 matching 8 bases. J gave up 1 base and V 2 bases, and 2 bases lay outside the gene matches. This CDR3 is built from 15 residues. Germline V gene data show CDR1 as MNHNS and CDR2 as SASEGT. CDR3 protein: CASSELRGGTDTQYF. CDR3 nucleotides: TGTGCCAGCAGTGAATTGCGGGGGGGCACAGATACGCAGTATTTT.

The CDR3 spells CASTLGAGVNYGYTF. Written as DNA, the CDR3 is TGTGCCAGCACCCTTGGGGCAGGGGTGAACTATGGCTACACCTTC. The J gene is TRBJ1-2, the V gene TRBV6-5; D possibly corresponds to TRBD1 (6 bases). The CDR3 spans 15 residues. Trimming took off 7 bases at V and 2 bases at J, with 17 bases between the two ends. The germline gives CDR1 MNHEY, CDR2 SVGAGI.

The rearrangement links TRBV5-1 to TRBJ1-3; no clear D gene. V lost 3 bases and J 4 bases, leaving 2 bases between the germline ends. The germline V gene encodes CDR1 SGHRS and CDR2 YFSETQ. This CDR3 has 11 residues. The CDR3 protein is CASSSGNTIYF. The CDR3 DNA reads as TGCGCCAGCAGCTCCGGAAACACCATATATTTT.

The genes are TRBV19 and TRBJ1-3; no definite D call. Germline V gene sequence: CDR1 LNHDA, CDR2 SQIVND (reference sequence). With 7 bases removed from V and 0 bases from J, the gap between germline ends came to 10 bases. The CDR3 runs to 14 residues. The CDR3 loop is CASMEWGSGNTIYF. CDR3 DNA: TGTGCCAGTATGGAATGGGGCTCTGGAAACACCATATATTTT.

In DNA, the CDR3 is TGCAGCGTCATCGGGGCCCAAGAGACCCAGTACTTC. Protein sequence: CSVIGAQETQYF. The chain links TRBV29-1 to TRBJ2-5, with D possibly being TRBD1 or TRBD2 (5 bases each). The CDR3 sequence is 12 residues long. The ends were cut back, 6 bases at V and 1 base at J, with 9 bases in the middle. Germline V lookup: CDR1 SQVTM, CDR2 ANQGSEA.

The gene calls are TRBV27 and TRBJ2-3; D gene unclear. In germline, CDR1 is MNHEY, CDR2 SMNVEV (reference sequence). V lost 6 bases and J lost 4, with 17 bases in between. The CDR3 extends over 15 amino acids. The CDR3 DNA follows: TGTGCCAGCAGCTGGGCCGTGGGCCTCGCAGATACGCAGTATTTT. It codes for CASSWAVGLADTQYF.

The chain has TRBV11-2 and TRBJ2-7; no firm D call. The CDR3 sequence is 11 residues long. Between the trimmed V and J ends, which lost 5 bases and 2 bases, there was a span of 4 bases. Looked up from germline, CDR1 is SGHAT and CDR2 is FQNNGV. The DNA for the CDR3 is TGTGCCAGCAGCGAAGCCTACGAGCAGTACTTC. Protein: CASSEAYEQYF.

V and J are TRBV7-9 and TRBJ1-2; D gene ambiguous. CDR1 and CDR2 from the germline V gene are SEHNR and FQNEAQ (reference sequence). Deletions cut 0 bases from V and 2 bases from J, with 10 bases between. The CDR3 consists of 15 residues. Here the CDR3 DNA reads TGTGCCAGCAGCTTAGCCGGGCAGGCCAACTATGGCTACACCTTC. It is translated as CASSLAGQANYGYTF.

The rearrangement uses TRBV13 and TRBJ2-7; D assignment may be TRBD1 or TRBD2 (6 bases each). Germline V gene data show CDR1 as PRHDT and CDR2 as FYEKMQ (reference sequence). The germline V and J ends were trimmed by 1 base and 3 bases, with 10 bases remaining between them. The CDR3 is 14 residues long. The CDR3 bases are TGTGCCAGCAGCTTAGTAGGGGGAGGCTACGAGCAGTACTTC. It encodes CASSLVGGGYEQYF.

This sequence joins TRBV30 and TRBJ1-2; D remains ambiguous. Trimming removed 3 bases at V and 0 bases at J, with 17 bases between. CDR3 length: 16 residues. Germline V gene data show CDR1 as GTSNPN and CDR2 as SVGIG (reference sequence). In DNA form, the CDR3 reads TGTGCCTGGAGCGGACCCGACGGGAAATCTAACTATGGCTACACCTTC. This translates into CAWSGPDGKSNYGYTF.

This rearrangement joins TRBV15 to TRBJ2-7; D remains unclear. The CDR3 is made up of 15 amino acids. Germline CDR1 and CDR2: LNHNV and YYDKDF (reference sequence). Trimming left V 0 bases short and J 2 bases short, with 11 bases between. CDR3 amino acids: CATSRDRAGAYEQYF. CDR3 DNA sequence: TGTGCCACCAGCAGAGATCGGGCTGGGGCCTACGAGCAGTACTTC.

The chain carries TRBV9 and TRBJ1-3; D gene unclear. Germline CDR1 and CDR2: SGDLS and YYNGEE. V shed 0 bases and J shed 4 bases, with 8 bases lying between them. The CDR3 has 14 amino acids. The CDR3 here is CASSVELAGNTIYF. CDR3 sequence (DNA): TGTGCCAGCAGCGTAGAGCTAGCAGGAAACACCATATATTTT.

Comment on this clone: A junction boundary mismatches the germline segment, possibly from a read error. DNA for the CDR3: TGTGCTACCACCGAGCGGGGGCACTACAGTGAGCAGTTCTTC. It is translated as CATTERGHYSEQFF. V usage is TRBV12-5 and J usage is TRBJ2-1, with 8 bases aligning to TRBD2. CDR3 length: 14 amino acids. Germline CDR1 is LGHNT and CDR2 is FRNRAP.

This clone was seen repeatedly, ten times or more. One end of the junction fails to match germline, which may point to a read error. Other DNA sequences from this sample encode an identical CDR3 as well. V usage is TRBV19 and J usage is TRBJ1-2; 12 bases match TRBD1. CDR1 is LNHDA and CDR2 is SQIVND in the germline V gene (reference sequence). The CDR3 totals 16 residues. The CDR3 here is CASSIRGQGAKYGYTF. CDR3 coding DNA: TGTGCCAGTAGTATACGGGGACAGGGGGCTAAATATGGCTACACCTTC. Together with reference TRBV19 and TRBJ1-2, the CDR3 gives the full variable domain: DGGITQSPKYLFRKEGQNVTLSCEQNLNHDAMYWYRQDPGQGLRLIYYSQIVNDFQKGDIAEGYSVSREKKESFPLTVTSAQKNPTAFYLCASSIRGQGAKYGYTFGSGTRLTVV.

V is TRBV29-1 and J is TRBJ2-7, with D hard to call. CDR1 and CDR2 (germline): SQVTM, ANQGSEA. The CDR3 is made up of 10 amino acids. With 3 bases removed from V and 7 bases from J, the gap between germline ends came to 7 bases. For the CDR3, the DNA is TGCAGCGTTGAGGTGGGTGAGCAGTACTTC. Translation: CSVEVGEQYF.

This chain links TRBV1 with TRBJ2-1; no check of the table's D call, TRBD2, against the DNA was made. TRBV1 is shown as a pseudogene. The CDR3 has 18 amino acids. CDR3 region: CTSSLTGIGGGPYNEQFF. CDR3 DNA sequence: TGCACCAGCAGCCTGACCGGCATTGGCGGGGGACCTTACAATGAGCAGTTCTTC.

This CDR3 reads CASSPSIGDEQYF. For the CDR3, the DNA is TGTGCCAGTAGTCCGTCCATTGGAGACGAGCAGTACTTC. V and J are TRBV19 and TRBJ2-7; no firm D call. The germline CDR1 and CDR2 sequences are LNHDA and SQIVND (reference sequence). CDR3 size: 13 residues. V lost 5 bases, J lost 5 bases, and 13 bases lay in between.